This T cell receptor beta chain stems from a study of CXCR3-negative and CXCR3-positive naive CD8 T cells. The authors prepared UMI-labeled TRB cDNA libraries by 5' RACE. Following a re-call of the 5' RACE reads, TCRdb has one entry per CDR3 protein and lacks DNA. The sample has some 130,000 distinct CDR3 sequences, and its top ten clones hold about 0.54%. The CDR3 length is 16 residues. The germline V gene has CDR1 SGHVS and CDR2 FNYEAQ. Study-wide points: More hydrophobic TRB CDR3s occurred in CXCR3-positive than in CXCR3-negative naive cells. Both naive subsets, CXCR3-negative and CXCR3-positive, displayed similar TRBV-TRBJ usage, unlike memory cells. Freshly isolated PBMCs were used in most assays, given partial CXCR3 loss after freezing. Diversity was high in both naive subsets and much lower in memory cells.

To note about this clonotype: The antigen is unknown.

The sample was naive CXCR3+ CD8+ T cells from blood. Subset reported: CD45RO-CCR7+CD27+CD95- naive CD8+ T cells expressing CXCR3 (TNR3+). The TCR originated in a human donor in good health. Some clones in this sample may be carry-over from other donors' samples. The rearrangement uses TRBV7-6 and TRBJ2-5. CDR3 in amino acids: CASSLALWAVQETQYF.